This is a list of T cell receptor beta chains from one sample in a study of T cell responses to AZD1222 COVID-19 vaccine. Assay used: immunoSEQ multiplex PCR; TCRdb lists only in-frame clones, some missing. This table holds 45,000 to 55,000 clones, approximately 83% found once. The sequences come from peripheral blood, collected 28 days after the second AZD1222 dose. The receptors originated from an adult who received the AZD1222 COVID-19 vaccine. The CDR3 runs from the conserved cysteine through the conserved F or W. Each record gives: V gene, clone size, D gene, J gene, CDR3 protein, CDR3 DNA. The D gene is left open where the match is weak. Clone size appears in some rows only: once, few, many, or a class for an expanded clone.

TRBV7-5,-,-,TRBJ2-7,CVRSLARDREYSYEQYF,TGTGTCAGAAGCTTAGCCAGGGACAGGGAATACTCCTACGAGCAGTACTTC
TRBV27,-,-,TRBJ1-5,CASSLFGQSNQPQHF,TGTGCCAGCAGTTTATTCGGACAGAGCAATCAGCCCCAGCATTTT
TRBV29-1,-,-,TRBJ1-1,CSATDSTEAFF,TGCAGCGCCACAGACAGTACTGAAGCTTTCTTT
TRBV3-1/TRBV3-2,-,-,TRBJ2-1,CASSQASGYNEQFF,TGTGCCAGCAGCCAAGCTTCAGGGTACAATGAGCAGTTCTTC
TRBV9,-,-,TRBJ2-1,CASSVDPDQFTYNEQFF,TGTGCCAGCAGCGTAGACCCGGACCAGTTTACCTACAATGAGCAGTTCTTC
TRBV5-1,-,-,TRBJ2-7,CASSTNSYEQYF,TGCGCCAGCAGCACAAACAGCTACGAGCAGTACTTC
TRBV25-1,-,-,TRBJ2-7,CASTLSYEQYF,TGTGCCAGCACTCTTTCCTACGAGCAGTACTTC
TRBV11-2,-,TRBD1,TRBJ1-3,CASSSGQGPGNTIYF,TGTGCCAGCAGTTCAGGACAGGGCCCAGGAAACACCATATATTTT
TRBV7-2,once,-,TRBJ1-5,CASSPRGGQPQHF,TGTGCCAGCAGCCCTAGGGGTGGACAGCCCCAGCATTTT
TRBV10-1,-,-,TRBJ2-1,CASSELGDVHNEQFF,TGCGCCAGCAGTGAGTTGGGAGACGTCCACAATGAGCAGTTCTTC
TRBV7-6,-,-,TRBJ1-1,CASSLDTNTEAFF,TGTGCCAGCAGCTTAGACACGAACACTGAAGCTTTCTTT
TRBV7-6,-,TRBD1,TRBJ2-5,CASSSRTGEGETQYF,TGTGCCAGCAGCTCCCGGACAGGGGAGGGGGAGACCCAGTACTTC
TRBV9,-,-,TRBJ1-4,CASSVLTGPNEKLFF,TGTGCCAGCAGCGTGCTGACAGGCCCTAATGAAAAACTGTTTTTT
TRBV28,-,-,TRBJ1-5,CASSLGGGRDQPQHF,TGTGCCAGCAGCCTCGGGGGGGGCCGGGATCAGCCCCAGCATTTT